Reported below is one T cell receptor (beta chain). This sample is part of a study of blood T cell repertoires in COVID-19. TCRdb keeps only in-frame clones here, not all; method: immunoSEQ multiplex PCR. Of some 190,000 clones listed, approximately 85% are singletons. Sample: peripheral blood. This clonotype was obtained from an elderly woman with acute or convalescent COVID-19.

Here the CDR3 reads CASSPGTRGGNEQFF. The CDR3 coding sequence is TGTGCCAGCTCGCCCGGGACTAGAGGGGGGAATGAGCAGTTCTTC. This sequence joins TRBV18 and TRBJ2-1, with 8 bases matching TRBD2. This CDR3 spans 15 amino acids. The V gene end was trimmed by 6 bases and the J gene end by 7 bases; junction bases not matched to a gene: 11. The germline V gene has CDR1 KGHSH and CDR2 LQKENI. Combining the CDR3 with reference TRBV18 and TRBJ2-1 gives the whole variable domain NAGVMQNPRHLVRRRGQEARLRCSPMKGHSHVYWYRQLPEEGLKFMVYLQKENIIDESGMPKERFSAEFPKEGPSILRIQQVVRGDSAAYFCASSPGTRGGNEQFFGPGTRLTVL.